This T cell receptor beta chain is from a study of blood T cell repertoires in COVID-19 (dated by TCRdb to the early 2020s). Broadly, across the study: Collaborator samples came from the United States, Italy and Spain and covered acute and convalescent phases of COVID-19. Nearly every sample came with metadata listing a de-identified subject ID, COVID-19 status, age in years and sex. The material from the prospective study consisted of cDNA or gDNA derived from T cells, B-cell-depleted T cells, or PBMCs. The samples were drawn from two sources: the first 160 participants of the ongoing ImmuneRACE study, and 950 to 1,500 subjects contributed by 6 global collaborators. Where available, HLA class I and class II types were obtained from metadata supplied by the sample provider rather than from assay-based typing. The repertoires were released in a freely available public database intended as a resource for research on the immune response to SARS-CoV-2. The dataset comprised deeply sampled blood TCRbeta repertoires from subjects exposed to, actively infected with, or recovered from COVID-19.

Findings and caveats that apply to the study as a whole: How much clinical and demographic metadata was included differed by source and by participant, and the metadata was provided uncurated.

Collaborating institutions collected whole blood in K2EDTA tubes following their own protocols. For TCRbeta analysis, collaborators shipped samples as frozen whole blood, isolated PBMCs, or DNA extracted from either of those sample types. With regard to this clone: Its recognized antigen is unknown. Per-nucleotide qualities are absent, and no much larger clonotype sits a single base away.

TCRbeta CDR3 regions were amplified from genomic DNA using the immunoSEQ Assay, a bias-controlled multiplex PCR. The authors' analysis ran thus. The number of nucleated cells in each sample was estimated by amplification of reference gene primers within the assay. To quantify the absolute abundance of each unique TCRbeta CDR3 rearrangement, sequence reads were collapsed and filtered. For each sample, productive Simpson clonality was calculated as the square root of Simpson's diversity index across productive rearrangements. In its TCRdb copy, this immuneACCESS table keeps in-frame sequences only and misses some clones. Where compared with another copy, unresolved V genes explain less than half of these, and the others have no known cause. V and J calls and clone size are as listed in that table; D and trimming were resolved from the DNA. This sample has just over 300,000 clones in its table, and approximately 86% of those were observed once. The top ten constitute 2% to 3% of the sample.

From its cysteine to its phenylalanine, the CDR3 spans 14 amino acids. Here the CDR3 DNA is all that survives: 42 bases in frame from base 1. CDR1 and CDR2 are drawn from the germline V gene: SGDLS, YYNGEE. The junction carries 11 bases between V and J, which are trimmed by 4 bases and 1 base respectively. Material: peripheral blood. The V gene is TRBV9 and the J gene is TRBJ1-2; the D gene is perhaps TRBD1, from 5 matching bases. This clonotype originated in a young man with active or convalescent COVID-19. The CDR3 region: CASSPGGVNYGYTF. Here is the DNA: TGTGCCAGCAGCCCCGGGGGGGTTAACTATGGCTACACCTTC.